This T cell receptor (beta chain) was captured in a study of blood T cell repertoires in COVID-19. The table came from immunoSEQ multiplex PCR; TCRdb's copy has only in-frame clones and leaves some out. Of about 56,000 clones in the sample, roughly 90% were seen once. Germline CDR1 reads MNHEY; CDR2 reads SMNVEV (reference sequence). The CDR3 has 13 amino acids. Unmatched junction bases numbered 1, after V lost 0 bases and J lost 7 bases. The receptor was derived from a human donor in a cohort sampled during active COVID-19. V is TRBV27 and J is TRBJ2-7, with TRBD2 matching 9 bases. The specimen was peripheral blood. The CDR3 region has the DNA TGTGCCAGCAGTTTATCCGCGGGGGGGGAGCAGTACTTC. Amino acid sequence: CASSLSAGGEQYF.